These 26 T cell receptor beta chains share one sample of origin, sequenced in a study of T cells after posttransplantation cyclophosphamide. Cyclophosphamide on days +3 and +4 followed busulfan-fludarabine conditioning and a marrow graft. Some clones are missing from TCRdb's copy, which holds only in-frame ones; the method was immunoSEQ multiplex PCR. The sample lists 35,000 to 40,000 clones, around 80% occurring once. The starting material was CD4+ T cells sorted from blood, obtained 1,900 to 2,000 days after a stem cell transplant with posttransplant cyclophosphamide. These receptors were taken from a female patient in her 40s who received an allogeneic stem cell transplant from a related donor, was CMV-positive, and had no GVHD. Some T cells may be supplied by the graft donor.

The table lists this clone with a count of one. The V call is TRBV6-6, the J call TRBJ2-2; D may be TRBD1 (6 bases). V shed 5 bases and J shed 6 bases, with 13 bases lying between them. The CDR3 totals 14 residues. Germline V gene data show CDR1 as MNHNY and CDR2 as SVGAGI (reference sequence). CDR3 coding DNA: TGTGCCAGCAGTGAGTACACAGGGCCCGGGGAGCTGTTTTTT. It specifies CASSEYTGPGELFF.

The J gene is TRBJ2-7, the V gene TRBV5-1, with a possible D match to TRBD1 (6 bases). Germline V gene data show CDR1 as SGHRS and CDR2 as YFSETQ. Trimming removed 5 bases at V and 6 bases at J, with 18 bases between. The CDR3 consists of 14 residues. CDR3 in amino acids: CASSWDTSSREQYF. Written as DNA, the CDR3 is TGCGCCAGCAGTTGGGACACCAGCAGTCGCGAGCAGTACTTC. Full variable domain (outside the CDR3, taken from reference TRBV5-1 and TRBJ2-7): KAGVTQTPRYLIKTRGQQVTLSCSPISGHRSVSWYQQTPGQGLQFLFEYFSETQRNKGNFPGRFSGRQFSNSRSEMNVSTLELGDSALYLCASSWDTSSREQYFGPGTRLTVT.

The CDR3 bases are TGTGCCAGAAGCTTACCGATGGGAGGAGCTAATGAAAAACTGTTTTTT. Translated: CARSLPMGGANEKLFF. The chain couples TRBV7-5 to TRBJ1-4. TRBV7-5 is termed a pseudogene. The CDR3 extends over 16 amino acids.

V and J are TRBV4-3 and TRBJ1-5, with TRBD1 as a possible D gene (6 bases). V lost 0 bases, J lost 3 bases, and 9 bases lay in between. This CDR3 is 15 amino acids long. Germline lookup yields CDR1 LGHNA and CDR2 YSLEER. The DNA of the CDR3 is TGCGCCAGCAGCCAAGATGAGGGGGACAATCAGCCCCAGCATTTT. It specifies CASSQDEGDNQPQHF.

This clone was seen a single time. This chain connects TRBV28 to TRBJ1-1; unclear D gene. This CDR3 is 13 amino acids long. Germline V CDR1 and CDR2: MDHEN, SYDVKM. Deletions cut 3 bases from V and 2 bases from J, with 7 bases between. The CDR3 spells CASSFSTNTEAFF. CDR3 in DNA: TGTGCCAGCAGTTTCTCCACTAACACTGAAGCTTTCTTT.

This rearrangement joins TRBV19 to TRBJ1-1; 10 bases are a match to TRBD1. CDR3 length: 14 residues. Per germline, CDR1 LNHDA and CDR2 SQIVND (reference sequence). The J segment lost 1 base and the V segment lost 7 bases, leaving 3 bases of the junction unmatched. The CDR3 loop reads CASIRDRGNTEAFF. In nucleotides, the CDR3 is TGTGCCAGTATACGGGACAGGGGGAACACTGAAGCTTTCTTT.

The chain has TRBV28 and TRBJ2-7; 8 nucleotides agree with TRBD2. The J segment lost 0 bases and the V segment lost 6 bases, leaving 7 bases of the junction unmatched. This CDR3 contains 15 residues. Per the germline V gene, CDR1 is MDHEN and CDR2 is SYDVKM. The CDR3 loop reads CASRLAGGYSYEQYF. In DNA, the CDR3 is TGTGCCAGCAGGCTAGCGGGTGGCTACTCCTACGAGCAGTACTTC.

The chain is built from TRBV19 and TRBJ2-1; 10 positions match TRBD2. The length of the CDR3 is 18 residues. V dropped 1 base and J dropped 8; count of bases not matched to a gene: 14. CDR1 is LNHDA and CDR2 is SQIVND in the germline V gene (reference sequence). The CDR3 here is CASSIAPLAGDSFDEQFF. CDR3 sequence (DNA): TGTGCCAGTAGTATAGCCCCTCTAGCGGGGGACTCTTTCGATGAGCAGTTCTTC.

The chain joins TRBV7-8 to TRBJ2-4; 10 bases align to TRBD2. This CDR3 region has 17 residues. The junction had 3 bases not matched to a gene; V was cut back by 1 base and J by 0 bases. Germline V gene lookup returns CDR1 SGHVS and CDR2 FQNEAQ. DNA for the CDR3: TGTGCCAGCAGCTTAGGTAGGACTAGCGGAGCCAAAAACATTCAGTACTTC. Amino acids: CASSLGRTSGAKNIQYF.

V usage is TRBV2 and J usage is TRBJ1-6; weak D call: TRBD1 (5 bases). The CDR3 is made up of 18 amino acids. Germline V gene lookup returns CDR1 SNHLY and CDR2 FYNNEI. The V gene lost 11 bases and the J gene lost 5 bases, with 28 bases spanning the gap. The CDR3 DNA reads TGTGCCGGAGGAGGGGCGGCGGGGAAGAGCCTCCATAATTCACCCCTCCACTTT. It translates to CAGGGAAGKSLHNSPLHF.

In this sample, this clone turned up once. The CDR3 sequence: CASSSSYAGNTIYF. The CDR3 coding sequence is TGTGCCAGCAGCTCCTCCTATGCTGGAAACACCATATATTTT. The chain links TRBV7-2 to TRBJ1-3; D is unresolved. CDR3 length: 14 residues. Deletions cut 4 bases from V and 2 bases from J, with 9 bases between. CDR1 SGHTA and CDR2 FQGNSA come from the germline V gene. The entire variable domain, with the rest obtained from reference TRBV7-2 and TRBJ1-3, is as follows: GAGVSQSPSNKVTEKGKDVELRCDPISGHTALYWYRQSLGQGLEFLIYFQGNSAPDKSGLPSDRFSAERTGGSVSTLTIQRTQQEDSAVYLCASSSSYAGNTIYFGEGSWLTVV.

V usage is TRBV11-3 and J usage is TRBJ2-2; 8 bases line up with TRBD1. Trimming took 5 bases from V and 8 from J; bases not matched to a gene: 13. Germline V lookup: CDR1 SGHNT, CDR2 YENEEA. CDR3 length: 16 amino acids. Here the CDR3 reads CASSPDRGSGVGELFF. As DNA, the CDR3 is TGTGCCAGCAGCCCTGACAGGGGCTCCGGAGTTGGGGAGCTGTTTTTT.

V gene TRBV7-9 combines with J gene TRBJ1-5; the match to TRBD1 covers 7 bases. J lost 4 bases, V lost 6 bases, and 6 bases had no gene match. Germline assignment: CDR1 SEHNR and CDR2 FQNEAQ (reference sequence). The CDR3 is 14 residues long. The CDR3 here is CASSSDRVNQPQHF. CDR3 DNA sequence: TGTGCCAGCAGTTCCGACAGGGTTAATCAGCCCCAGCATTTT.

V usage is TRBV6-5 and J usage is TRBJ1-3; D remains ambiguous. The germline V and J ends were trimmed by 6 bases and 0 bases, with 12 bases remaining between them. The CDR3 is 15 residues long. From germline, CDR1 is MNHEY and CDR2 SVGAGI. The chain's CDR3 is CASSLDRGSGNTIYF. The CDR3 nucleotides are TGTGCCAGCAGCTTAGATCGGGGCTCTGGAAACACCATATATTTT.

This clone appeared a single time. The chain is built from TRBV5-6 and TRBJ1-2; 8 bases fit TRBD1. J lost 7 bases, V lost 4 bases, and 6 bases had no gene match. This CDR3 has 13 amino acids. Germline lookup yields CDR1 SGHDT and CDR2 YYEEEE. CDR3 DNA: TGTGCCAGCAGCCCGACAGGGGCGTTTGGCTACACCTTC. As protein: CASSPTGAFGYTF.

The chain joins TRBV10-3 to TRBJ2-3; 7 positions match TRBD2. The length of the CDR3 is 14 residues. Unmatched junction bases numbered 5, after V lost 5 bases and J lost 3 bases. The germline V gene encodes CDR1 ENHRY and CDR2 SYGVKD. CDR3 sequence: CAISSSGGTDTQYF. CDR3 DNA sequence: TGTGCCATCAGTTCTTCCGGGGGGACAGATACGCAGTATTTT.

The chain uses TRBV10-3 and TRBJ1-6; no firm D call. V was shortened by 1 base and J by 5 bases, with 6 bases between the two germline ends. Germline loops: CDR1 ENHRY, CDR2 SYGVKD. The CDR3 length is 14 residues. DNA for the CDR3: TGTGCCATCAGTGAGTTTCAGGATAATTCACCCCTCCACTTT. It is translated as CAISEFQDNSPLHF.

This clone was seen just once. The chain has TRBV10-3 and TRBJ2-4, with D possibly TRBD2 on 6 matching bases. V dropped 0 bases and J dropped 7 bases, with 13 bases sitting between them. The germline V gene encodes CDR1 ENHRY and CDR2 SYGVKD. The CDR3 sequence is 15 residues long. CDR3 protein: CAISESGTSRNIQYF. The CDR3, as DNA: TGTGCCATCAGTGAGTCAGGGACTTCCCGGAACATTCAGTACTTC.

The CDR3 loop reads CASSEGLAGVNEQFF. The CDR3 DNA reads as TGTGCCAGCAGTGAAGGACTAGCGGGGGTCAATGAGCAGTTCTTC. J is TRBJ2-1 and V is TRBV6-1, with 12 bases lining up with TRBD2. Looked up from germline, CDR1 is MNHNS and CDR2 is SASEGT. Unmatched junction bases numbered 1, after V lost 1 base and J lost 6 bases. The CDR3 sequence is 15 residues long.

This rearrangement joins TRBV6-4 to TRBJ1-1, with 9 bases identical to TRBD1. Germline values: CDR1 MRHNA, CDR2 SNTAGT. The CDR3 covers 15 residues. V lost 4 bases, J lost 4 bases, and 7 bases stayed unmatched. The CDR3 DNA is TGTGCCAGCAGTGTCGGACAGGGGTTGGCCACTGAAGCTTTCTTT. Encoded protein: CASSVGQGLATEAFF.

The V gene is TRBV6-6, the J gene TRBJ1-1; perhaps TRBD1 as D (6 bases). The CDR3 sequence is 14 residues long. Trimming left V 11 bases short and J 6 bases short, with 22 bases between. CDR1 and CDR2 from the germline V gene are MNHNY and SVGAGI (reference sequence). The CDR3 DNA reads as TGTGCCGCTGGTCAGGGGTGGGGCAGTTCTGAAGCTTTCTTT. Encoded protein: CAAGQGWGSSEAFF.

In its sample, this clone was seen a few times. This chain connects TRBV18 to TRBJ1-3; D may be TRBD1 (6 bases). CDR3 size: 17 residues. Germline CDR1 and CDR2: KGHSH and LQKENI. V was shortened by 3 bases and J by 1 base, with 16 bases between the two germline ends. The CDR3 DNA reads as TGTGCCAGCTCACCCCTGGGGTCACAGGGATCTGGAAACACCATATATTTT. Translating it yields CASSPLGSQGSGNTIYF.

This clone was detected a few times. The rearrangement links TRBV2 to TRBJ2-5; 14 bases are shared with TRBD2. V lost 4 bases to trimming and J lost 2 bases; unmatched junction nucleotides: 0. The CDR3 contains 15 residues. Germline V lookup: CDR1 SNHLY, CDR2 FYNNEI. This CDR3 reads CASSGLAGGQETQYF. Here the CDR3 DNA reads TGTGCCAGCAGTGGACTAGCGGGGGGGCAAGAGACCCAGTACTTC.

The chain joins TRBV12-5 to TRBJ2-3, with 14 nucleotides matching TRBD2. CDR1 is LGHNT and CDR2 is FRNRAP in the germline V gene. V shed 1 base, J shed 0 bases, and the junction held 12 bases outside the gene matches. The CDR3 consists of 21 residues. CDR3 loop: CASGLGSPGTSGGRSTDTQYF. The CDR3 DNA is TGTGCTAGTGGTTTGGGATCCCCCGGGACTAGCGGGGGTAGGAGCACAGATACGCAGTATTTT.

The chain is built from TRBV6-5 and TRBJ2-5; D is possibly TRBD2 (6 bases). Trimming left V 0 bases short and J 4 bases short, with 12 bases between. Germline V gene sequence: CDR1 MNHEY, CDR2 SVGAGI. CDR3 size: 15 residues. CDR3 DNA sequence: TGTGCCAGCAGTTACTCGGAGACTAGGGGAGAGACCCAGTACTTC. The encoded protein is CASSYSETRGETQYF.

This chain links TRBV5-6 with TRBJ1-3, with TRBD1 as a possible D gene (5 bases). From germline, CDR1 is SGHDT and CDR2 YYEEEE. The CDR3 loop spans 17 amino acids. V dropped 0 bases and J dropped 0 bases, with 13 bases sitting between them. The CDR3 loop reads CASSLEVAGGSGNTIYF. CDR3 bases: TGTGCCAGCAGCTTGGAGGTGGCCGGGGGCTCTGGAAACACCATATATTTT.